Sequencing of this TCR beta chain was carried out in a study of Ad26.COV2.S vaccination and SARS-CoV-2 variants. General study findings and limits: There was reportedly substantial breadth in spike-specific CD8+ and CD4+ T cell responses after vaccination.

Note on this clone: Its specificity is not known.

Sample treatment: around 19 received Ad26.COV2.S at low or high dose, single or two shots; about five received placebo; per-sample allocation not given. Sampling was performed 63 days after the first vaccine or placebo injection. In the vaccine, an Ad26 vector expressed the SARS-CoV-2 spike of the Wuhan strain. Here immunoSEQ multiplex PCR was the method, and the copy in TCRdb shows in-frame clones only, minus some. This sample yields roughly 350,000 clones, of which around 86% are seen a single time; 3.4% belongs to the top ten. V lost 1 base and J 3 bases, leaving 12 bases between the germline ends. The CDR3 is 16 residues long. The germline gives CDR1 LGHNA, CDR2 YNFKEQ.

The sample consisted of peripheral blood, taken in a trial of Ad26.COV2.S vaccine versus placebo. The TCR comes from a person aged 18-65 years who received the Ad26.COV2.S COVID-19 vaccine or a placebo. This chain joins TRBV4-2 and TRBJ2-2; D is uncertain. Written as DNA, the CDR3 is TGTGCCAGCAGCCAAGTGGGTAGCCGGGACACCGGGGAGCTGTTTTTT. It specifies CASSQVGSRDTGELFF.